This TCR beta chain comes out of a study of beta chain features in type 1 diabetes. Expressed TCRB transcripts got sequenced, as all isolated RNA was reverse transcribed. TCRdb keeps only in-frame clones here, not all; method: immunoSEQ multiplex PCR. The sample lists 200,000 to 250,000 clones, about a sixth occurring once. The ends lost 5 bases at V and 2 bases at J; junction bases unmatched: 6. Germline CDR1 and CDR2: SQVTM and ANQGSEA. The CDR3 runs to 14 residues. For this clone: The antigen is not known. Other DNA sequences in the sample encode the same CDR3.

Study observations and caveats: Moderately but significantly shorter TCRB CDR3s were found in Type 1 diabetes patients in all four CD4+ subsets. Although PCR might favor shorter templates, it would do so equally in patients and controls.

This clonotype was obtained from a young man with type 1 diabetes. The V call is TRBV29-1, the J call TRBJ2-1, with TRBD1 matching 7 bases. Sequenced sample: naive CD4+ T cells from blood. CDR3 in DNA: TGCAGCGTTCAAAGGGACAGAACCTACAATGAGCAGTTCTTC. Translated, it gives CSVQRDRTYNEQFF.